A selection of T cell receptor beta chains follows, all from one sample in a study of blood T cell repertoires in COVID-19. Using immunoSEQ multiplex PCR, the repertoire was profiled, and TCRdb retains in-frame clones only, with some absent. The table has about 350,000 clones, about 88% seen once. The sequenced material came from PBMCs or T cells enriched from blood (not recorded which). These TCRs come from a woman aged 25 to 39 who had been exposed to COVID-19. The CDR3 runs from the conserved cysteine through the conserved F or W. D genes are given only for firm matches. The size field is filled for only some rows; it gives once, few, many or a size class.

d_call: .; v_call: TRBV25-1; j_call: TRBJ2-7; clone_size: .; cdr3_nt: TGTGCCAGCAGTGATACGTCGGGGCCAGGGACATCCTACGAGCAGTACTTC; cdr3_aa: CASSDTSGPGTSYEQYF
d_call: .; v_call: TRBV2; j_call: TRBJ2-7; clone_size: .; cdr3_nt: TGTGCCAGCATTGACAGAACCTACGAGCAGTACTTC; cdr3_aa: CASIDRTYEQYF
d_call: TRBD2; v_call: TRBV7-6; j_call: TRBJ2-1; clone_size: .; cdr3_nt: TGTGCCAGCAGCTTAGTCGTTAGAGCGGGAGAAAAGAATGAGCAGTTCTTC; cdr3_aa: CASSLVVRAGEKNEQFF
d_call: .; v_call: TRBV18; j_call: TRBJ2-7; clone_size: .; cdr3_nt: TGTGCCAGCTCACCACGGGACAGCGGGTACGAGCAGTACTTC; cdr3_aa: CASSPRDSGYEQYF
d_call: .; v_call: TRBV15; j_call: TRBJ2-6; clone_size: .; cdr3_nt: TGTGCCACCAGCAGCAGCGCCCCGCTCTCTGGGGCCAACGTCCTGACTTTC; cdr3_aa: CATSSSAPLSGANVLTF
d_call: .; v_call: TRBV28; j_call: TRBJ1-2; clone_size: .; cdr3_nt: TGTGCCAGCAGTATCATCACGGGTGGCTACACCTTC; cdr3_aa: CASSIITGGYTF
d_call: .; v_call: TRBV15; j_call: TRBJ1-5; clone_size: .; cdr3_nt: TGTGCCACCAGCTCGACAGGCAATCAGCCCCAGCATTTT; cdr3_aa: CATSSTGNQPQHF
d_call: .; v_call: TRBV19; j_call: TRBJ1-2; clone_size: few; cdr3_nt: TGTGCCAGTAGTAGGGGGCTCGGCTATGGCTACACCTTC; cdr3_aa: CASSRGLGYGYTF
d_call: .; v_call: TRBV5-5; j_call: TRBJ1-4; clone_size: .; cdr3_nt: TGTGCCAGCAGCCCGGCAGGACACTTCAATGAAAAACTGTTTTTT; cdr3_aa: CASSPAGHFNEKLFF
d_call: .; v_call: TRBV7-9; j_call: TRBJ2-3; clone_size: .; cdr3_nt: TGTGCCAGCCGCCATAGCCCCGGAGGCACAGATACGCAGTATTTT; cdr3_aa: CASRHSPGGTDTQYF
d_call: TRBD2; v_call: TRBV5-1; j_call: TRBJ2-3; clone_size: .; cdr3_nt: TGCGCCAGCAGCTCCGGTGGGGGGGCAGATACGCAGTATTTT; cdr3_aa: CASSSGGGADTQYF
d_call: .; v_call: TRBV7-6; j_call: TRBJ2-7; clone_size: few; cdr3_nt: TGTGCCAGCAGCTCTCAGGGTCGGCTGGGCTACGAGCAGTACTTC; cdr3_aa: CASSSQGRLGYEQYF
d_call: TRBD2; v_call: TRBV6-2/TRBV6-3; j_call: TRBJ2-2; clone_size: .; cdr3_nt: TGTGCCAGCAGCCTACTAGCGGGACTGAACACCGGGGAGCTGTTTTTT; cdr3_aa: CASSLLAGLNTGELFF
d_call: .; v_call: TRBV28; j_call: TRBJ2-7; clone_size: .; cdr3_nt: TGTGCCAGCAGTTTTGCGGCAGGGGCGGGGCAGTACTTC; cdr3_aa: CASSFAAGAGQYF
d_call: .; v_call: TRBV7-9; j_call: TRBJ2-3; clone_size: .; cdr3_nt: TGTGCCAGCAGCAAACTACAGGACAGCTTTCTTAGCACAGATACGCAGTATTTT; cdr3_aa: CASSKLQDSFLSTDTQYF
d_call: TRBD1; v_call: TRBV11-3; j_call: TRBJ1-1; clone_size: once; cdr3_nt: TGTGCCAGCAGATACAGGGGGCTGACTGAAGCTTTCTTT; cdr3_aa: CASRYRGLTEAFF
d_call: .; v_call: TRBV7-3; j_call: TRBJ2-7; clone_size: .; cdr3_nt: TGTGCCAGCAGCGCCCGGAGAGGGCCGGACTACGAGCAGTACTTC; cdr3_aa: CASSARRGPDYEQYF
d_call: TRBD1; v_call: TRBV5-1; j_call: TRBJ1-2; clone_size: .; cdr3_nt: TGCGCCAGCAGCTTTAAGACAGGGGAGCATGGCTACACCTTC; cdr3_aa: CASSFKTGEHGYTF
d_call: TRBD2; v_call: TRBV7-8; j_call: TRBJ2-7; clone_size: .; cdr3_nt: TGTGCCAGCAGCTCTGGACTAGCGGTCTCCTACGAGCAGTACTTC; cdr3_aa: CASSSGLAVSYEQYF
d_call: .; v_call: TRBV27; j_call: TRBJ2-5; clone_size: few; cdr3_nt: TGTGCCAGCAGTCCTTGGGACAACCAAGAGACCCAGTACTTC; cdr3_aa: CASSPWDNQETQYF
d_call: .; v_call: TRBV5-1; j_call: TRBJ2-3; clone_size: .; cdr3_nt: TGCGCCAGCAGCCCCTCGGGGGTTTCCACAGATACGCAGTATTTT; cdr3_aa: CASSPSGVSTDTQYF
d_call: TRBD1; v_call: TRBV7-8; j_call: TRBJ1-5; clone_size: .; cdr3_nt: TGTGCCAGCAGCTTAGCTGGAGGGGGCGGTCAGCCCCAGCATTTT; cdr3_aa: CASSLAGGGGQPQHF
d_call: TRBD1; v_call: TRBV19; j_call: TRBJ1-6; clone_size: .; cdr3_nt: TGTGCCAGTAGTACCTCCGGGACAGGGGTATCACCCCTCCACTTT; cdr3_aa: CASSTSGTGVSPLHF
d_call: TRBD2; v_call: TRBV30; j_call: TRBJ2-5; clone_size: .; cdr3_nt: TGTGCCTGGAGTCCCCCGGGGGTAGCGGGAGGGGAGACCCAGTACTTC; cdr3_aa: CAWSPPGVAGGETQYF
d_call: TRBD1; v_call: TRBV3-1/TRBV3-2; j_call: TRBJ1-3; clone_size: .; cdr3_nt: TGTGCCAGCAACCCGACAGGGGTTGGAAACACCATATATTTT; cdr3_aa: CASNPTGVGNTIYF
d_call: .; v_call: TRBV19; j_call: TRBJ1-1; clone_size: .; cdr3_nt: TGTGCCAGTAGTATAGGCCCTGACAGATCCAACACTGAAGCTTTCTTT; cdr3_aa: CASSIGPDRSNTEAFF
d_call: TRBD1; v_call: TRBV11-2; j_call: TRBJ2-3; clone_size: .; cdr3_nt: TGTGCCAGCAGCACCCGGGACAGTTCCTCGTTTGCCGATACGCAGTATTTT; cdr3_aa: CASSTRDSSSFADTQYF
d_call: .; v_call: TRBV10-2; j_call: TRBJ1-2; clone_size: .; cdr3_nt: TGCGCCAGTTCGTGGGGAGGGGACTATGGCTACACCTTC; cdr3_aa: CASSWGGDYGYTF
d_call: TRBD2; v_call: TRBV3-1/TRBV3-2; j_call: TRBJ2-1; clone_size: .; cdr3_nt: TGTGCCAGCAGCCCGACAGCGGGAGGTGAACACAATGAGCAGTTCTTC; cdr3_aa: CASSPTAGGEHNEQFF
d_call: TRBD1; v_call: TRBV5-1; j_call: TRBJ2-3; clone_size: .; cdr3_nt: TGCGCCAGCAGCTTCGTGGGACAGGGGTCCACAGATACGCAGTATTTT; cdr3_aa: CASSFVGQGSTDTQYF
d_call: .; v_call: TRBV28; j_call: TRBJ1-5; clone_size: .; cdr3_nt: TGTGCCAGCAGTTCACGACAGTACAATCAGCCCCAGCATTTT; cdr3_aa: CASSSRQYNQPQHF
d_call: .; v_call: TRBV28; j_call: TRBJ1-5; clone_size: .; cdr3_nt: TGTGCCAGCAGTTTCCCGGATCAGCCCCAGCATTTT; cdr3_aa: CASSFPDQPQHF
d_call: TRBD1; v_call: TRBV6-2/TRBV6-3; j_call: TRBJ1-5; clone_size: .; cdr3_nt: TGTGCCAGCAGTTCCTCCCAGGGGGTCGGACAGCCCCAGCATTTT; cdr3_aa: CASSSSQGVGQPQHF
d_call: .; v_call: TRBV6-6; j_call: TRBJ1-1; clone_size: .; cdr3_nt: TGTGCCAGCAGTTACTTAGCCGGGACTGAAGCTTTCTTT; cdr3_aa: CASSYLAGTEAFF
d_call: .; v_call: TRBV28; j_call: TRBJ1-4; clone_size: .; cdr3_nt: TGTGCCAGCAACAGGGATAGTGAAAAACTGTTTTTT; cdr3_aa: CASNRDSEKLFF
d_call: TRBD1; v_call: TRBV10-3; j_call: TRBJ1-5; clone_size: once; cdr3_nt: TGTGCCATCAGCACCCAAGACAGGGCGGATCAGCCCCAGCATTTT; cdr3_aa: CAISTQDRADQPQHF
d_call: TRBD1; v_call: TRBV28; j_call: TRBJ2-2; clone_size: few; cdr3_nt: TGTGCCAGTCGTACAGGGGTAACCGGGGAGCTGTTTTTT; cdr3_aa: CASRTGVTGELFF
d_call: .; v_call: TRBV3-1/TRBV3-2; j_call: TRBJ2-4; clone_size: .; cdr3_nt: TGTGCCAGCAGCCAAGATCTCGGACTTCTGGAGGGAGCCAAAAACATTCAGTACTTC; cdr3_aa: CASSQDLGLLEGAKNIQYF
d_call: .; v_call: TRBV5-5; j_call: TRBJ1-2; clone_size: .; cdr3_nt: TGTGCCAGCAGCGAGGATCTCTATGGCTACACCTTC; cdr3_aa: CASSEDLYGYTF
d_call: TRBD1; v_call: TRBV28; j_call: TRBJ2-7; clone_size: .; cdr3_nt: TGTGCCAGCAACTCAGGGGGCGGCGAGCAGTACTTC; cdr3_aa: CASNSGGGEQYF
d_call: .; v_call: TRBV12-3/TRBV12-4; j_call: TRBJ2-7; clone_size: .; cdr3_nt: TGTGCCAGCAGTCCCGGGTTGGAGCAGTACTTC; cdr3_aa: CASSPGLEQYF